The clone carrying this T cell receptor (beta chain) was seen a handful of times. Its antigen is not identified. The germline V and J ends were trimmed by 1 base and 7 bases, with 14 bases remaining between them. Germline V CDR1 and CDR2: MGHDK, SYGVNS. This CDR3 has 15 amino acids. This entry belongs to a study of T cell repertoires in cytomegalovirus infection. Looking at the study overall: Public signatures in TCR beta pointed to CMV infection and matching HLA type.

General observations from the study: Cumulative public TCR beta family frequency identified carriers of CMV plus the relevant HLA. Across the ex vivo response, the dominant clonotypes were HLA-C-restricted CMV-specific TCR beta clonotypes.

TCRdb redid the calling of the reads with MiXCR, one entry per CDR3 protein. The table lists 150,000 to 200,000 distinct CDR3 sequences, 15% to 20% of them singletons. The chain is built from TRBV25-1 and TRBJ2-4; D unresolved. This TCR was sampled from a human donor in good health (CMV status not recorded). Some clones in this sample may be carry-over from other donors' samples. The sequenced material came from CD8+ T cells from PBMCs. CDR3 region: CASSESVQPFNIQYF. The CDR3 coding sequence is TGTGCCAGCAGTGAATCTGTACAACCTTTCAACATTCAGTACTTC.